The subject of this entry is one T cell receptor beta chain. The antigen is unknown. Per sorted-subset replicate PCR, input was around 200 ng DNA, representing roughly 30,000 T cell genomes. In the original processing: From ImmunoSEQ came sequences covering only the junction and carrying no quality scores, so filtering differed. TCRdb's table, derived via immunoSEQ multiplex PCR, lists solely in-frame clones and lacks some. V, J and clone size are those of that table, while D and trimming were read from the DNA. The repertoire holds around 1 million clones, over 75% seen once, with about 1.5% in the top ten. The sample comes from a study of shared clonotypes between healthy human individuals. Whole-study findings and limits: When naive CD4 clonotypes were compared across a handful of donors, 5% to 5.5% were shared. Blood alone was sampled, and tissue repertoires likely differ.

The source of this sequence is a man aged 18 to 29 in good health. The specimen was memory CD4+ T cells sorted from blood. Subset given: CD45RA-negative fraction.

The CDR3 sequence: CASRMTSADTQYF. The CDR3, as DNA: TGTGCCAGCAGGATGACTAGCGCAGATACGCAGTATTTT. The J gene is TRBJ2-3, the V gene TRBV27; the match to TRBD2 covers 8 bases. The CDR3 loop spans 13 amino acids. J was trimmed by 4 bases and V by 6 bases; bases with no gene match: 3. Germline V gene data show CDR1 as MNHEY and CDR2 as SMNVEV (reference sequence).